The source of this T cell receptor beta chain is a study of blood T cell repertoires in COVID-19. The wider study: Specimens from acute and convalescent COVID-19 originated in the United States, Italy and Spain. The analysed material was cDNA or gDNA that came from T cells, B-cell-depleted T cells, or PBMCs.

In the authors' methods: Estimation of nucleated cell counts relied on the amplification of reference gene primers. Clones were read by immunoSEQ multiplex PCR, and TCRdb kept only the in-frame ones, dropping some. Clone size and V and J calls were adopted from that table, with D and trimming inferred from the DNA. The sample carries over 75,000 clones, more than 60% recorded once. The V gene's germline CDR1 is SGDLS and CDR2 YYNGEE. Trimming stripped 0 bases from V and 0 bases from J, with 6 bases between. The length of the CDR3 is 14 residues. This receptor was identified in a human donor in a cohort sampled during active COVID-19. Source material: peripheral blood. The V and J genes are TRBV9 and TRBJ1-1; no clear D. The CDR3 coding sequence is TGTGCCAGCAGCGTAGAGCCCATGAACACTGAAGCTTTCTTT. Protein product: CASSVEPMNTEAFF.